These T cell receptor beta chains were read from a single sample in a study of cytomegalovirus exposure and HLA in healthy donors. The protocol was immunoSEQ multiplex PCR, while the TCRdb copy is restricted to in-frame clones and leaves out a portion. This table holds some 180,000 clones, over 70% found once. Sequencing input: PBMCs. The receptors shown here come from a woman aged 55-69 years in good health and CMV-seropositive. CDR3s include the opening cysteine and the closing phenylalanine or tryptophan. A D gene is named only where the DNA matches it firmly. Part of the rows lack a size; the others show once, few, many or a class for expanded clones.

D	J	size	V	DNA	CDR3
.	TRBJ2-6	few	TRBV11-2	TGTGCCAGCAGCCTGACTGGGGCAACCGGGGCCAACGTCCTGACTTTC	CASSLTGATGANVLTF
.	TRBJ2-2	.	TRBV19	TGTGCCAGTAGGTTCGTGTTTCAGGAAAGCACCGGGGAGCTGTTTTTT	CASRFVFQESTGELFF
.	TRBJ1-5	.	TRBV27	TGTGCCAGCAGTTTAAAAGTCGGGAGGGTACGGGATCAGCCCCAGCATTTT	CASSLKVGRVRDQPQHF
.	TRBJ1-3	.	TRBV6-1	TGTGCCAGCAGTGACGCCCAGGCAGCCGGAAACACCATATATTTT	CASSDAQAAGNTIYF
.	TRBJ2-3	.	TRBV5-1	TGCGCCAGCAGCTTTGGGCCCGCTAGCACAGATACGCAGTATTTT	CASSFGPASTDTQYF
.	TRBJ2-7	.	TRBV28	TGTGCCAGCAGTTCCGGGACTTTGGGGCAGTACTTC	CASSSGTLGQYF
.	TRBJ1-5	.	TRBV29-1	TGCAGCGTTGAGGACAGAATTGGCCAGCCCCAGCATTTT	CSVEDRIGQPQHF
TRBD1	TRBJ2-2	.	TRBV2	TGTGCCAGCAGTGGACAGGGCCTCAGCACCGGGGAGCTGTTTTTT	CASSGQGLSTGELFF
TRBD2	TRBJ2-1	few	TRBV7-2	TGTGCCAGCAGCAAGACTAGCGGGGGGGCCTCAGCCTACAATGAGCAGTTCTTC	CASSKTSGGASAYNEQFF
.	TRBJ1-1	.	TRBV6-4	TGTGCCAGCACACTAAGCCCTGAGAGCACTGAAGCTTTCTTT	CASTLSPESTEAFF
.	TRBJ1-2	.	TRBV7-2	TGTGCCAGCAGCTTGGTTGGCAACCAACCTAACTATGGCTACACCTTC	CASSLVGNQPNYGYTF
TRBD1	TRBJ1-2	.	TRBV28	TGTGCCAGCAGTTCCCAGGGGGCGAGGGGCTACACCTTC	CASSSQGARGYTF
.	TRBJ2-7	.	TRBV7-9	TGTGCCAGCAGCTTTTCAGGATCTTACGAGCAGTACTTC	CASSFSGSYEQYF
TRBD1	TRBJ1-2	.	TRBV5-6	TGTGCCAGCAGCTTGTCGGACAGGGGGCATGGCTACACCTTC	CASSLSDRGHGYTF
.	TRBJ1-1	few	TRBV11-2	TGTGCCAGCAGCTTAGACTGGAACACTGAAGCTTTCTTT	CASSLDWNTEAFF
.	TRBJ2-5	.	TRBV19	TGTGCCTCTAGACATGGAGGGTCGGGGCAAGAGACCCAGTACTTC	CASRHGGSGQETQYF
TRBD2	TRBJ2-3	.	TRBV19	TGTGCCAGTAGTATAGGCGGGAGGCGCACAGATACGCAGTATTTT	CASSIGGRRTDTQYF
.	TRBJ2-7	.	TRBV18	TGTGCCTCAACAGGAGTGATATCCTACGAGCAGTACTTC	CASTGVISYEQYF
.	TRBJ1-4	.	TRBV6-1	TGTGCCAGCAGCTTAACAGGGTCTACTAATGAAAAACTGTTTTTT	CASSLTGSTNEKLFF
TRBD1	TRBJ1-1	.	TRBV5-1	TGCGCCAGCAGCTTGGCCCGGGACAGAGAAGCTTTCTTT	CASSLARDREAFF
.	TRBJ2-7	few	TRBV7-3	TGTGCCAGCAGCTTAAGGGCCACGAAAAGGGAGGAGCAGTACTTC	CASSLRATKREEQYF
.	TRBJ1-1	.	TRBV28	TGTGCCAGCCTGGGCCCCTTCGGGGTCACTGAAGCTTTCTTT	CASLGPFGVTEAFF
TRBD1	TRBJ2-7	.	TRBV29-1	TGCAGCGTGCAAAGGGGGACAGGGGGTATTTACGAGCAGTACTTC	CSVQRGTGGIYEQYF
TRBD1	TRBJ2-7	.	TRBV27	TGTGCCAGCAGACGACAGGGATCCTACGAGCAGTACTTC	CASRRQGSYEQYF
.	TRBJ2-2	.	TRBV30	TGTGCCTGGATGGCCAGGCTCACCGGGGAGCTGTTTTTT	CAWMARLTGELFF
TRBD1	TRBJ2-7	.	TRBV30	TGTGCCTGGAGTGTAGTCAAAGCCGGGACAGGGGGGAGACAGCACTTC	CAWSVVKAGTGGRQHF
.	TRBJ2-7	once	TRBV19	TGTGCCAGTAGTATACCAGGCGGGCCGACCTACGAGCAGTACTTC	CASSIPGGPTYEQYF
.	TRBJ2-5	few	TRBV5-1	TGCGCCAGCAGCTTGGCGGGGTCTCAAGAGACCCAGTACTTC	CASSLAGSQETQYF
.	TRBJ2-7	.	TRBV19	TGTGCCAGTACGGGATCATTCTCAAGCTACGAGCAGTACTTC	CASTGSFSSYEQYF
.	TRBJ2-7	.	TRBV6-5	TGTGCCAGCAGTTACGGGGCACGTTACGAGCAGTACTTC	CASSYGARYEQYF
.	TRBJ2-2	few	TRBV9	TGTGCCAGCACCCCCGGGGGTTCGGTTACCGGGGAGCTGTTTTTT	CASTPGGSVTGELFF
.	TRBJ1-1	.	TRBV18	TGTGCCAGCTCACCGGAACAGGGTCGTACTGAAGCTTTCTTT	CASSPEQGRTEAFF
TRBD2	TRBJ2-1	once	TRBV5-5	TGTGCCAGCAGTCGGCAGGGTCCGGGAGGCAATGAGCAGTTCTTC	CASSRQGPGGNEQFF
TRBD2	TRBJ2-7	.	TRBV4-2	TGTGCCAGCAGCCAAGCCCCGGGAGGGCCCTACGAGCAGTACTTC	CASSQAPGGPYEQYF
.	TRBJ2-4	.	TRBV21-1	TGTGCAGTGGGGGACAGGGGTTGGGACATTCAGTACTTC	CAVGDRGWDIQYF
.	TRBJ1-1	.	TRBV6-5	TGTGCCAGCAGTTACTCGGGCACTAGCACTGAAGCTTTCTTT	CASSYSGTSTEAFF
TRBD1	TRBJ1-3	.	TRBV6-5	TGTGCCAGCAGATCCCCAGGGGGAAGAAACACCATATATTTT	CASRSPGGRNTIYF
.	TRBJ2-7	.	TRBV28	TGTGCCAGCAGCCCACCCTACCGGGGAGCCGAGCAGTACTTC	CASSPPYRGAEQYF
.	TRBJ1-4	.	TRBV19	TGTGCCAGTAGTCCGGGCGGGTATGAAAAACTGTTTTTT	CASSPGGYEKLFF
TRBD2	TRBJ2-5	.	TRBV5-4	TGTGCCAGCAGCCCCCGACTAGCGGGAGCTCAAGAGACCCAGTACTTC	CASSPRLAGAQETQYF
.	TRBJ2-4	.	TRBV4-2	TGTGCCAGCAGCCCGACGAAGACTCAAGCCATTCAGTACTTC	CASSPTKTQAIQYF
TRBD2	TRBJ2-2	.	TRBV7-2	TGTGCCAGCAGCTTACGGGCTAGCGGGAGTGGGGACGGGGAGCTGTTTTTT	CASSLRASGSGDGELFF
.	TRBJ1-4	.	TRBV5-1	TGCGCCAGCAGAACGGCGGGGGTGGAAGAAAAACTGTTTTTT	CASRTAGVEEKLFF
.	TRBJ2-3	.	TRBV7-2	TGTGCCAGCAGCTTAATTGGCCCAGATACGCAGTATTTT	CASSLIGPDTQYF
.	TRBJ2-1	.	TRBV9	TGTGCCAGCACATCCGGGGGGCTTATCTACAATGAGCAGTTCTTC	CASTSGGLIYNEQFF
.	TRBJ2-7	.	TRBV5-1	TGCGCCAGCAGTCAGGCAGGGCGTTCCTACGAGCAGTACTTC	CASSQAGRSYEQYF
TRBD1	TRBJ1-6	.	TRBV30	TGTGCCTGGGGGACAGGGGGTAATTCACCCCTCCACTTT	CAWGTGGNSPLHF
TRBD2	TRBJ2-7	once	TRBV7-2	TGTGCCAGCAGCTTCGGGACTAGCTTCGACGAGCAGTACTTC	CASSFGTSFDEQYF
TRBD1	TRBJ1-2	few	TRBV6-5	TGTGCCAGCAGTGCAATGGGCAGGGGGCCTGGTGGCTACACCTTC	CASSAMGRGPGGYTF
TRBD1	TRBJ1-5	few	TRBV18	TGTGCCAGCTCACCGGAGTCGACAGGGTTTCAGCCCCAGCATTTT	CASSPESTGFQPQHF
.	TRBJ2-2	.	TRBV27	TGTGCCAGCAGCTCGACCAGGGGATTAGCGTCCGGGGAGCTGTTTTTT	CASSSTRGLASGELFF
TRBD2	TRBJ2-3	.	TRBV5-4	TGTGCCAGCAGCTTGCCCGGACTAGCGGGGCGGTATACGCAGTATTTT	CASSLPGLAGRYTQYF
TRBD2	TRBJ2-1	once	TRBV10-3	TGTGCCATCAGTGAGCCGACTCTAGCGGGAGGAGGCAATGAGCAGTTCTTC	CAISEPTLAGGGNEQFF
.	TRBJ2-7	.	TRBV29-1	TGCAGCGTTGCCACCTATAGCTCCTACGAGCAGTACTTC	CSVATYSSYEQYF
TRBD1	TRBJ2-2	.	TRBV14	TGTGCCAGCAGCCCCGGACAGGGTGTTACCGGGGAGCTGTTTTTT	CASSPGQGVTGELFF